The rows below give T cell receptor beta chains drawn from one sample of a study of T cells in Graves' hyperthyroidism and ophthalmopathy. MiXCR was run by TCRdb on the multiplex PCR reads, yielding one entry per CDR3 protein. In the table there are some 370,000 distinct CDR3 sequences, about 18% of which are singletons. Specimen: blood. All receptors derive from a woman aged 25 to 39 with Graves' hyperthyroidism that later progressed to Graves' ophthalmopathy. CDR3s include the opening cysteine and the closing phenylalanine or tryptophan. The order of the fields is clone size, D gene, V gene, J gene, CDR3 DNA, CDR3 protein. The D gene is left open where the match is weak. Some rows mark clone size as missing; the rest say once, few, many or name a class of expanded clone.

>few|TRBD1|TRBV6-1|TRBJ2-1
TGTGCCAGCAGAGAAGTTAACAGGGGATACTACAATGAGCAGTTCTTC
CASREVNRGYYNEQFF
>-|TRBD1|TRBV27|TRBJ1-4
TGTGCCAGCAGTCCTTGGGACAGGGGGTTGGCTAATGAAAAACTGTTTTTT
CASSPWDRGLANEKLFF
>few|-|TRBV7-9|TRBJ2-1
TGTGCCAGCAGCTTAGGCCTACGGGACAATGAGCAGTTCTTC
CASSLGLRDNEQFF
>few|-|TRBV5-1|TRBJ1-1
TGCGCCAGCAGCTACCACGGGGGCCCGTACACTGAAGCTTTCTTT
CASSYHGGPYTEAFF
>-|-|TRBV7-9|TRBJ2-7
TGTGCCAGCAGCTTAGGAGAGTGGGTCGATGAGCAGTACTTC
CASSLGEWVDEQYF
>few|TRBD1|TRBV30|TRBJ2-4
TGTGCCTGGAGTGAGAGAGGGGGCGTTAGCATTCAGTACTTC
CAWSERGGVSIQYF
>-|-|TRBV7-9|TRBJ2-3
TGTGCCAGCAGCCTCTCCCAAAGTCCATACACAGATACGCAGTATTTT
CASSLSQSPYTDTQYF
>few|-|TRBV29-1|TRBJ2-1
TGCAGCGGTACCGGGACACTTGAGCAGTTCTTC
CSGTGTLEQFF
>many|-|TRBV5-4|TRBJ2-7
TGTGCCAGCAGCTTGTCTGAGGGCGAGCAGTACTTC
CASSLSEGEQYF
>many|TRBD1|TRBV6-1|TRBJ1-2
TGTGCCAGCAGTTTCATGACAGGGGGCGGTGGTGGCTACACCTTC
CASSFMTGGGGGYTF
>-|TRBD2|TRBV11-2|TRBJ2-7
TGTGCCAGCAGCTTCCGTCAGCGGGAGATAAACGAGCAGTACTTC
CASSFRQREINEQYF
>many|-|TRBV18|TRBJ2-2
TGTGCCAGCCGAAGGACACCCGCCGGGGAGCTGTTTTTT
CASRRTPAGELFF
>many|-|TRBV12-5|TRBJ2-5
TGTGCTAGTGGTTTGGGGGACGGGAGTTGGCAAGAGACCCAGTACTTC
CASGLGDGSWQETQYF
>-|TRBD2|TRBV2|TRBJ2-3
TGTGCCAGCAGTATGACGTCTAGCGGGAACACAGATACGCAGTATTTT
CASSMTSSGNTDTQYF
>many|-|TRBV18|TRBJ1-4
TGTGCCAGCTCAATTGGGACCTCTGAAAAACTGTTTTTT
CASSIGTSEKLFF
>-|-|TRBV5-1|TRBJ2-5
TGCGCCAGCAGCATAGGAAGTGGAGAGGAGACCCAGTACTTC
CASSIGSGEETQYF
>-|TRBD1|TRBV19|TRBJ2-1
TGTGCCAGTAGTAACCGGGACAGGGACTTTCGTTACAATGAGCAGTTCTTC
CASSNRDRDFRYNEQFF
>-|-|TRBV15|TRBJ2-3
TGTGCCGCCAGCAGACTGGAGGGGGGGCCGAACACAGATACGCAGTATTTT
CAASRLEGGPNTDTQYF
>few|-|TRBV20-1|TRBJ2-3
TGCAGTGCTAGAAACTGGAATGAAGATACGCAGTATTTT
CSARNWNEDTQYF
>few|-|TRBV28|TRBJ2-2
TGTGCCAGCAGTTCGTATTATGCCCTGACAGGAGAAATTACTCCTGTGAACACCGTGGAGCTGTTTTTT
CASSSYYALTGEITPVNTVELFF
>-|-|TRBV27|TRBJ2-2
TGTGCCAGCAGTTTTGGGGAGACCGGGGAGCTGTTTTTT
CASSFGETGELFF
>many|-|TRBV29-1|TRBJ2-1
TGCAGCGTTGTGTGGCTTACCCACGGCAATGAGCAGTTCTTC
CSVVWLTHGNEQFF
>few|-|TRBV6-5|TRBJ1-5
TGTGCCAGCAGTTACGATCAGGGGCCCCAGCATTTT
CASSYDQGPQHF
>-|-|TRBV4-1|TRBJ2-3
TGCGCCAGCAGCGCCCTCCGGTATCGGCACCCCGCGGGCCCCACAGATACGCAGTATTTT
CASSALRYRHPAGPTDTQYF
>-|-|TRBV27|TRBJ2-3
TGTGCCAGCAGCCGTGTCCCGCGATCTAGAGCTTTTAGCACAGATACGCAGTATTTT
CASSRVPRSRAFSTDTQYF
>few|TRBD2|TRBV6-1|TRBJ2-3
TGTGCCAGCAGAGTGACTAGCGGGGGGGCAGATACGCAGTATTTT
CASRVTSGGADTQYF
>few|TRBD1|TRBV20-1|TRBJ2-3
TGCAGTGCTAGAGTACAGGGGGTTAGCACAGATACGCAGTATTTT
CSARVQGVSTDTQYF
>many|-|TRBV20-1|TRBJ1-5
TGCAGTGCCCGGCAGCGTACCGGCAATCAGCCCCAGCATTTT
CSARQRTGNQPQHF
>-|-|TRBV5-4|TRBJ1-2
TGTGCCAGCAGACCAGTTACCGGGTACATAGGCTACACCTTC
CASRPVTGYIGYTF
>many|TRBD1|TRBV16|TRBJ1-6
TGTGCCAGCAGCCAGTCCCGGGACAGGGGAATCTATAATTCACCCCTCCACTTT
CASSQSRDRGIYNSPLHF
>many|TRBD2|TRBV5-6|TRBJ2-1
TGTGCCAGCAGCTTGAGCGGGGACTACAATGAGCAGTTCTTC
CASSLSGDYNEQFF
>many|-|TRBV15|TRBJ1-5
TGTGCCACCAGCAGGGTCCTGACGGATTTCAATCAGCCCCAGCATTTT
CATSRVLTDFNQPQHF
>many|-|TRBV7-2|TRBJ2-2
TGTGCCAGCAGCTCGCGGGGAGGAGGGACCGGGGAGCTGTTTTTT
CASSSRGGGTGELFF
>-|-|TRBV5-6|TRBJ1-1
TGTGCCAGCAGCTTGGCCCTCGGAGACACTGAAGCTTTCTTT
CASSLALGDTEAFF
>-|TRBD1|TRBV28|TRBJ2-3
TGTGCCAGCATCCCCGAGGGGACAGGGGGGACAGATACGCAGTATTTT
CASIPEGTGGTDTQYF
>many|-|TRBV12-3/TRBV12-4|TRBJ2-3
TGTGCCAGCAGTTTTCCTAGCAGGGTCACAGATACGCAGTATTTT
CASSFPSRVTDTQYF
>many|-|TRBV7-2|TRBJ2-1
TGTGCCAGCGTAGCCGACTCATCTTACAATGAGCAGTTCTTC
CASVADSSYNEQFF
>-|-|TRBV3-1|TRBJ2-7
TGTGCCAGCAGCCAAGGTAACCCGACCTACGAGCAGTACTTC
CASSQGNPTYEQYF
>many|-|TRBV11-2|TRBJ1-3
TGTGCCAGCAGCTTAGCTCCCACCGGGGCCACCATATATTTT
CASSLAPTGATIYF
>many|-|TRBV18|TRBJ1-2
TGTGCCAGCTCACCCGGACAGTCTAACTATGGCTACACCTTC
CASSPGQSNYGYTF
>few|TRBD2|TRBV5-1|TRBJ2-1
TGCGCCAGCAGCTCGCCAGCGGGGAGAGAGCAGTTCTTC
CASSSPAGREQFF
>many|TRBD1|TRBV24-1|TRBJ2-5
TGTGCCACCAGTGACCCGACAGGGGCCGCCGAGACCCAGTACTTC
CATSDPTGAAETQYF
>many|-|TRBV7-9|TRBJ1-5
TGTGCCAGCAGCTTAAGTATGAATCAGCCCCAGCATTTT
CASSLSMNQPQHF
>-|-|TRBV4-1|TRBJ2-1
TGCGCCAGCAGCCCGCTGACGAACGAGCAGTTCTTC
CASSPLTNEQFF
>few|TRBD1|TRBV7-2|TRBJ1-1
TGTGCCAGCAGTCCACAGGGGAGTAGGATCACTGAAGCTTTCTTT
CASSPQGSRITEAFF
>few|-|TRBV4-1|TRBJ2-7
TGCGCCAGCAGCCAAGAGAGGGGGAGCTCCTACGAGCAGTACTTC
CASSQERGSSYEQYF
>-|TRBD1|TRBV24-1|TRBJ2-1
TGTGCCACCAGTGATCATGACAGGGGTAGCTACAATGAGCAGTTCTTC
CATSDHDRGSYNEQFF
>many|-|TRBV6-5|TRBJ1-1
TGTGCCAGCAGTTACGGCAGGAGGGGCACGGGCGTCGGCACTGAAGCTTTCTTT
CASSYGRRGTGVGTEAFF
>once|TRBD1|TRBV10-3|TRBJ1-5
TGTGCCATCAGTGAGTCTGACAGGGGCAATCAGCCCCAGCATTTT
CAISESDRGNQPQHF
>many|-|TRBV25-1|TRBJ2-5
TGTGCCAGCAGTGAGTTTGGTAGCCGGGGAGAGACCCAGTACTTC
CASSEFGSRGETQYF
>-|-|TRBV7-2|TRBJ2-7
TGTGCCAGCAGCTCCCCGGGACGGACCTACGAGCAGTACTTC
CASSSPGRTYEQYF
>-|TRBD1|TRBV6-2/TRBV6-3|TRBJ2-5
TGTGCCAGCAGCGTAACGACAGGGTGGGGGGAGACCCAGTACTTC
CASSVTTGWGETQYF
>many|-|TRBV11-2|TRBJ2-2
TGTGCCAGCAGCCCCGGCACCGGGGAGCTGTTTTTT
CASSPGTGELFF